The rows below give T cell receptor beta chains drawn from one sample of a study of T cells after yellow fever vaccination. TCRdb independently ran MiXCR on the 5' RACE reads; one entry per CDR3 protein. The data show around 350,000 distinct CDR3 sequences, with 11% seen just once and roughly 18% held by the top ten. The sample consisted of PBMCs, taken on the day of the first yellow fever vaccination. These receptors were collected from a man aged 18 to 30 who received the YFV17D yellow fever vaccine. CDR3s include the opening cysteine and the closing phenylalanine or tryptophan. D genes are given only for firm matches. Size is omitted from some rows. Given values are once, few, many or a class for expanded clones.

abundance	v_gene	j_gene	d_gene	CDR3aa	CDR3nt
few	TRBV5-1	TRBJ1-3	NA	CASSEGSSGNTIYF	TGCGCCAGCAGCGAGGGCTCTTCTGGAAACACCATATATTTT
NA	TRBV7-9	TRBJ1-2	TRBD1	CASRLNRGRTNYGYTF	TGTGCCAGCAGATTAAACAGGGGGCGAACTAACTATGGCTACACCTTC
many	TRBV7-6	TRBJ2-3	NA	CASSLAPRSSTDTQYF	TGTGCCAGCAGCTTAGCCCCTAGAAGTTCGACAGATACGCAGTATTTT
NA	TRBV2	TRBJ2-5	NA	CASKLPGGRETQYF	TGTGCCAGCAAGCTCCCGGGGGGCCGGGAGACCCAGTACTTC
NA	TRBV5-4	TRBJ1-1	NA	CASSPAGPAAEAFF	TGTGCCAGCAGCCCCGCTGGCCCGGCGGCTGAAGCTTTCTTT
NA	TRBV5-4	TRBJ2-1	TRBD1	CASSPSGQYNEQFF	TGTGCCAGCAGCCCCTCGGGACAGTACAATGAGCAGTTCTTC
many	TRBV5-1	TRBJ2-5	NA	CASSRGYPDQETQYF	TGCGCCAGCAGCCGGGGGTACCCCGACCAAGAGACCCAGTACTTC
NA	TRBV7-3	TRBJ2-1	TRBD2	CASSLTRTSGVSNEQFF	TGTGCCAGCAGCTTAACAAGGACTAGCGGGGTTAGTAATGAGCAGTTCTTC
NA	TRBV18	TRBJ2-7	NA	CASSRREGNDEQYF	TGTGCCAGCTCACGTCGAGAGGGGAACGACGAGCAGTACTTC
NA	TRBV7-9	TRBJ2-2	TRBD1	CASSLWDSYTGELFF	TGTGCCAGCAGCCTCTGGGACAGTTACACCGGGGAGCTGTTTTTT
few	TRBV7-2	TRBJ2-5	TRBD2	CASSPQRGPGETQYF	TGTGCCAGCAGTCCACAGCGGGGACCGGGGGAGACCCAGTACTTC
few	TRBV7-2	TRBJ2-3	NA	CASSPSYADTQYF	TGTGCCAGCAGCCCTTCATACGCGGATACGCAGTATTTT
NA	TRBV6-1	TRBJ2-1	NA	CASSERGVGPYNEQFF	TGTGCCAGCAGTGAAAGGGGTGTTGGGCCCTACAATGAGCAGTTCTTC
few	TRBV4-1	TRBJ2-7	TRBD1	CASSLRQGAKDEQYF	TGCGCCAGCAGCCTCCGACAGGGGGCGAAGGACGAGCAGTACTTC
few	TRBV6-2/TRBV6-3	TRBJ1-2	NA	CASRPQDWDGYGYTF	TGTGCCAGCAGACCACAGGATTGGGACGGCTATGGCTACACCTTC
few	TRBV2	TRBJ1-2	NA	CATSYGGYDTF	TGTGCCACCTCATACGGGGGGTATGACACCTTC
many	TRBV14	TRBJ1-1	NA	CASSSALNTEAFF	TGTGCCAGCAGCTCCGCCCTGAACACTGAAGCTTTCTTT
NA	TRBV29-1	TRBJ1-2	NA	CSVEGLRATNYGYTF	TGCAGCGTTGAAGGGTTGAGAGCTACTAACTATGGCTACACCTTC
few	TRBV5-5	TRBJ2-1	NA	CASILAEGEPLSYNEQFF	TGTGCCAGCATCCTCGCCGAGGGGGAGCCCCTCTCCTACAATGAGCAGTTCTTC
few	TRBV20-1	TRBJ1-5	NA	CSATNTADQPQHF	TGCAGTGCTACCAACACGGCCGATCAGCCCCAGCATTTT
NA	TRBV4-2	TRBJ1-2	TRBD1	CASSQERTGNGYTF	TGTGCCAGCAGCCAAGAGCGGACAGGGAATGGCTACACCTTC
few	TRBV11-2	TRBJ2-1	NA	CASSPQEAVKSQFF	TGTGCCAGCAGCCCCCAGGAGGCAGTCAAAAGTCAGTTCTTC
NA	TRBV7-2	TRBJ1-5	NA	CASSFFLGSNQPQHF	TGTGCCAGCAGCTTTTTCCTGGGTAGCAATCAGCCCCAGCATTTT